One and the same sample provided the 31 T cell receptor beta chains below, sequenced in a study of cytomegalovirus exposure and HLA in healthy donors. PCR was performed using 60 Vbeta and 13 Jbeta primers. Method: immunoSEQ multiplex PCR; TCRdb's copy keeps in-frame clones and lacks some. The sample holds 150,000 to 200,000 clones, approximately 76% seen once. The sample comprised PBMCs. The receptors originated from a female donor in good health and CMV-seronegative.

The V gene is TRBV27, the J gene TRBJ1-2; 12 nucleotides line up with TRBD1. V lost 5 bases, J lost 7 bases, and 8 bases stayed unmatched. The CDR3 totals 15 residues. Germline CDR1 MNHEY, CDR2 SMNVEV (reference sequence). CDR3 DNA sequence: TGTGCCAGCAGTCCCGGGACAGGGGGCTTTGGTGGCTACACCTTC. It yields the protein CASSPGTGGFGGYTF.

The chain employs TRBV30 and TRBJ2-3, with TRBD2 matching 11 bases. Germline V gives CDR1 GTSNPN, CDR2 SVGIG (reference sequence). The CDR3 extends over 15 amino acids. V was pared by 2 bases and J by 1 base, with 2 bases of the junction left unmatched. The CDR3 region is CAWSPGLAGTDTQYF. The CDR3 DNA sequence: TGTGCCTGGAGTCCGGGACTAGCGGGCACAGATACGCAGTATTTT.

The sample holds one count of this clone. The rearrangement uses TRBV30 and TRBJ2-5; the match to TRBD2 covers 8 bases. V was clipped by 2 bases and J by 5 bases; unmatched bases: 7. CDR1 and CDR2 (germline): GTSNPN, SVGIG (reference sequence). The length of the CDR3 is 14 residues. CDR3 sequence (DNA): TGTGCCTGGAGTCTTAGCGGGGTTGGTGAGACCCAGTACTTC. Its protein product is CAWSLSGVGETQYF.

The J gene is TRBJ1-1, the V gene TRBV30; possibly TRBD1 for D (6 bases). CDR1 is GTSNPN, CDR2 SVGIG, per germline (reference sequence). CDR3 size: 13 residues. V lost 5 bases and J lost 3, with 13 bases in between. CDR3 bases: TGTGCCTGGTCCCCACACAGGGACACTGAAGCTTTCTTT. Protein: CAWSPHRDTEAFF. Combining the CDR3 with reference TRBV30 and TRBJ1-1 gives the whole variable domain SQTIHQWPATLVQPVGSPLSLECTVEGTSNPNLYWYRQAAGRGLQLLFYSVGIGQISSEVPQNLSASRPQDRQFILSSKKLLLSDSGFYLCAWSPHRDTEAFFGQGTRLTVV.

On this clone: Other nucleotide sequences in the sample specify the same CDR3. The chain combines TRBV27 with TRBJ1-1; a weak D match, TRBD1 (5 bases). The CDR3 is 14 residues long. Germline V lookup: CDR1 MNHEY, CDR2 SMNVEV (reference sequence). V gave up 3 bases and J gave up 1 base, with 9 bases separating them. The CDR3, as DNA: TGTGCCAGCAGTTTCCCTGGACAGAACACTGAAGCTTTCTTT. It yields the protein CASSFPGQNTEAFF.

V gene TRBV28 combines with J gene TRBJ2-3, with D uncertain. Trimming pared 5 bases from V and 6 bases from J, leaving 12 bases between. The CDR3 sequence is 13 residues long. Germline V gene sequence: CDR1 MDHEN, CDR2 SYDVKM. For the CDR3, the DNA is TGTGCCAGCAGTCTCGATAGAGCGGATACGCAGTATTTT. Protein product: CASSLDRADTQYF. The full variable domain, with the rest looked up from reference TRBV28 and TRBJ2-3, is DVKVTQSSRYLVKRTGEKVFLECVQDMDHENMFWYRQDPGLGLRLIYFSYDVKMKEKGDIPEGYSVSREKKERFSLILESASTNQTSMYLCASSLDRADTQYFGPGTRLTVL.

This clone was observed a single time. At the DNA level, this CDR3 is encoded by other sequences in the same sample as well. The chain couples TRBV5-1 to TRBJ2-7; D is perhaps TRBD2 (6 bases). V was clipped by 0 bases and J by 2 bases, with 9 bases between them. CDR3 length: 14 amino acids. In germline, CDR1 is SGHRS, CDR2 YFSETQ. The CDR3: CASSLETGAYEQYF. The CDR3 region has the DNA TGCGCCAGCAGCTTGGAGACGGGAGCCTACGAGCAGTACTTC.

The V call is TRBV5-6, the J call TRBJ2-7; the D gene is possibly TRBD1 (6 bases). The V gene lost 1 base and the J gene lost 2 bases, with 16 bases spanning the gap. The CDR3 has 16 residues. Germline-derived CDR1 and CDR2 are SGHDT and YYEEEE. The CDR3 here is CASSLFSAGAAYEQYF. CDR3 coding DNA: TGTGCCAGCAGCTTGTTTAGTGCAGGGGCGGCCTACGAGCAGTACTTC.

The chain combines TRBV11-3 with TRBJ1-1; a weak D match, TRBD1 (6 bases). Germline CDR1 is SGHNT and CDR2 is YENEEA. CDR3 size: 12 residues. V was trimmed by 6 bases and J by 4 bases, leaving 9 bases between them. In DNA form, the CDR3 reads TGTGCCAGCAGTCAACAGGGCACTGAAGCTTTCTTT. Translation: CASSQQGTEAFF.

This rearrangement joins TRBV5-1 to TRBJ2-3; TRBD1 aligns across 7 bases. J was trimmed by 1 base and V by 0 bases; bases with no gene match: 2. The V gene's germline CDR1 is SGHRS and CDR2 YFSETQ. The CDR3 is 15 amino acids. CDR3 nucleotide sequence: TGCGCCAGCAGCTTGGACGGACAGGGCACAGATACGCAGTATTTT. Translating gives CASSLDGQGTDTQYF.

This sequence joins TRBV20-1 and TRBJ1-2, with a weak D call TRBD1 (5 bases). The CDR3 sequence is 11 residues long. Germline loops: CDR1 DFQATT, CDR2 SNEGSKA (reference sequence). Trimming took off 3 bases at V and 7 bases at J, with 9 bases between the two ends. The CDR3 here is CSASGGFGYTF. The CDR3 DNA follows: TGCAGTGCTAGTGGGGGGTTTGGCTACACCTTC.

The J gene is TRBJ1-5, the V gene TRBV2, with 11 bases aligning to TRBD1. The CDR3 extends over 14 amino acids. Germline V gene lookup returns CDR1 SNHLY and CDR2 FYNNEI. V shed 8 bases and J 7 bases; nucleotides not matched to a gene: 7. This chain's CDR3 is CASAPGQGGQPQHF. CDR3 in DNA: TGTGCCAGCGCCCCGGGACAGGGGGGACAGCCCCAGCATTTT.

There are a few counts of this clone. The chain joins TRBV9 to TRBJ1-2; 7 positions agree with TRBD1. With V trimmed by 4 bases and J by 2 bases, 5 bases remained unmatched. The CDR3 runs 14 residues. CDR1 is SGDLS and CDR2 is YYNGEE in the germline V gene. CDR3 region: CASSPGGLNYGYTF. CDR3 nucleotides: TGTGCCAGCAGCCCAGGGGGACTGAACTATGGCTACACCTTC.

DNA for the CDR3: TGCGCCAGCAGCTTGTGGCAGGATCAAGAGACCCAGTACTTC. This sequence encodes CASSLWQDQETQYF. The chain recombines TRBV5-1 with TRBJ2-5; D is uncertain. V was shortened by 1 base and J by 2 bases, with 9 bases between the two germline ends. Germline CDR1 is SGHRS and CDR2 is YFSETQ. There are 14 residues in the CDR3. Full variable domain (missing parts from reference TRBV5-1 and TRBJ2-5): KAGVTQTPRYLIKTRGQQVTLSCSPISGHRSVSWYQQTPGQGLQFLFEYFSETQRNKGNFPGRFSGRQFSNSRSEMNVSTLELGDSALYLCASSLWQDQETQYFGPGTRLLVL.

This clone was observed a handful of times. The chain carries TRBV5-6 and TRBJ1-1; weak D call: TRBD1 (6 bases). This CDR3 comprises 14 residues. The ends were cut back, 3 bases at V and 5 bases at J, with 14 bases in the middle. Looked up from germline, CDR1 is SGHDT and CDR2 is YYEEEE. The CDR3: CASSSRDTYTEAFF. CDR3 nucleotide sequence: TGTGCCAGCAGCTCACGGGACACCTATACTGAAGCTTTCTTT.

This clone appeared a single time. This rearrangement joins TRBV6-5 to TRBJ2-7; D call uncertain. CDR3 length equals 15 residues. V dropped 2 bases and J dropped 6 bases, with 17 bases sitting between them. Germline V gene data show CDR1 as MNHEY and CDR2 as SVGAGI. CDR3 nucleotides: TGTGCCAGCAGTTACCATCTTCGTACAGCTGCCGAGCAGTACTTC. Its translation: CASSYHLRTAAEQYF.

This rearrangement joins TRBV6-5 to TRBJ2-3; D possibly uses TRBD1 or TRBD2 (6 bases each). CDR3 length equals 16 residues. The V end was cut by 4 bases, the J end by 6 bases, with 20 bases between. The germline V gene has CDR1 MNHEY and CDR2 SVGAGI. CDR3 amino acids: CASSSSGADALDTQYF. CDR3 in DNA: TGTGCCAGCAGTTCCTCGGGGGCCGACGCTCTTGATACGCAGTATTTT.

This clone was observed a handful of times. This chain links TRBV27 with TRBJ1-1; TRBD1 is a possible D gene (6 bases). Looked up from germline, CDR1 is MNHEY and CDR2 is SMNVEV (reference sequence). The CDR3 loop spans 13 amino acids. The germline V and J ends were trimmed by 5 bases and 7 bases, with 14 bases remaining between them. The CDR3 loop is CASSPYLDSEAFF. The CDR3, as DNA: TGTGCCAGCAGTCCCTACCTGGACAGTGAAGCTTTCTTT.

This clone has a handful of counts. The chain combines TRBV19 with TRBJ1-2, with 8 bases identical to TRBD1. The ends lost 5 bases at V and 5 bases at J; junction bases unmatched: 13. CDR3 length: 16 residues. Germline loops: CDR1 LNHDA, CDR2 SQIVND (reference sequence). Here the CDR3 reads CASSQIPPTGDYGYTF. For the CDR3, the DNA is TGTGCCAGTAGTCAAATCCCCCCGACAGGGGATTATGGCTACACCTTC.

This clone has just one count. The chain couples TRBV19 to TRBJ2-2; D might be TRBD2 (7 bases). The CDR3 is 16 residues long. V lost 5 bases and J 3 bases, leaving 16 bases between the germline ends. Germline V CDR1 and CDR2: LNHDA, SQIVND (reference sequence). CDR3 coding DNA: TGTGCCAGTAGTTCCCCCGGGGGGCGCGACACCGGGGAGCTGTTTTTT. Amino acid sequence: CASSSPGGRDTGELFF.

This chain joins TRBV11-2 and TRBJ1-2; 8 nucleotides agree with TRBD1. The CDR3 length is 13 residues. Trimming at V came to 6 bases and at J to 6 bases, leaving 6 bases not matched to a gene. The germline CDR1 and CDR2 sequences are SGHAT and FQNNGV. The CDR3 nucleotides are TGTGCCAGCAGTTATATACAGGGGGATGGCTACACCTTC. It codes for CASSYIQGDGYTF.

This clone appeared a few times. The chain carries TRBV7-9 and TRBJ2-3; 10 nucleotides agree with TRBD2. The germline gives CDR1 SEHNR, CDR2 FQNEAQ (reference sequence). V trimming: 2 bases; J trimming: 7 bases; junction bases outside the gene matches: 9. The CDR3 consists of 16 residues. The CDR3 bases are TGTGCCAGCAGCTTACCCATAGCGGGAGGATTGAATACGCAGTATTTT. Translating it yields CASSLPIAGGLNTQYF. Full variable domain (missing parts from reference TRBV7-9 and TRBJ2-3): DTGVSQNPRHKITKRGQNVTFRCDPISEHNRLYWYRQTLGQGPEFLTYFQNEAQLEKSRLLSDRFSAERPKGSFSTLEIQRTEQGDSAMYLCASSLPIAGGLNTQYFGPGTRLTVL.

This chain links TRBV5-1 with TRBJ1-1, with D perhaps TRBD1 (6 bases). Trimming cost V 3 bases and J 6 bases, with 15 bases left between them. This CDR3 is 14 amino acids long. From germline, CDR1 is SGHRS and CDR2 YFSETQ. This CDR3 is CASSWTVGAAEAFF. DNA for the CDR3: TGCGCCAGCAGCTGGACAGTAGGGGCGGCTGAAGCTTTCTTT.

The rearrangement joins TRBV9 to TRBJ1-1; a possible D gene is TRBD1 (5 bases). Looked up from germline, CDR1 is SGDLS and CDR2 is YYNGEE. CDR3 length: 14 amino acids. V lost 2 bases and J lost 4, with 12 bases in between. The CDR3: CASSVQTGGTEAFF. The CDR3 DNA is TGTGCCAGCAGCGTTCAGACCGGGGGCACTGAAGCTTTCTTT.

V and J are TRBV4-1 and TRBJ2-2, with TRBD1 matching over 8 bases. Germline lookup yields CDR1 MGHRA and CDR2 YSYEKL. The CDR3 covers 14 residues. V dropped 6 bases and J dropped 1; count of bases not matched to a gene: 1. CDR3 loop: CASRQGGNTGELFF. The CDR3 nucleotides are TGCGCCAGCAGACAGGGGGGGAACACCGGGGAGCTGTTTTTT.

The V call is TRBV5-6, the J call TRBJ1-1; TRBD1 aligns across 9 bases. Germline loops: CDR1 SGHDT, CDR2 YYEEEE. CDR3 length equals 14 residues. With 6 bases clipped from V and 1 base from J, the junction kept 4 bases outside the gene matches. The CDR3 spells CASKQGARNTEAFF. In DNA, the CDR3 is TGTGCCAGCAAACAGGGGGCTCGGAACACTGAAGCTTTCTTT.

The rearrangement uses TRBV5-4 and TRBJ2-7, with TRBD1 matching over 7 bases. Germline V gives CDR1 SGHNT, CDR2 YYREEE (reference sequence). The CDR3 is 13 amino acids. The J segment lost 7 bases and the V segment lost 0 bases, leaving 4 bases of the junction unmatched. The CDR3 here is CASSLDRGDEQYF. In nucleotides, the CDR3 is TGTGCCAGCAGCTTGGACAGGGGTGATGAGCAGTACTTC.

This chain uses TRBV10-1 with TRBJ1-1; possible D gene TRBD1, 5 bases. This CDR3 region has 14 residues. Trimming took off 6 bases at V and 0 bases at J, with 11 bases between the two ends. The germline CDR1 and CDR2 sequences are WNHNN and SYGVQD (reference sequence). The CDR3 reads CASSGDRVNTEAFF. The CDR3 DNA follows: TGCGCCAGCAGCGGTGACAGAGTGAACACTGAAGCTTTCTTT.

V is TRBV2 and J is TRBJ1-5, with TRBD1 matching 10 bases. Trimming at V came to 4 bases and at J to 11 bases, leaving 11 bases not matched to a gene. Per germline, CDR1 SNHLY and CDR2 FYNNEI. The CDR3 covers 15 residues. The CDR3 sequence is CASSGQTGGLGSQHF. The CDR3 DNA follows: TGTGCCAGCAGTGGCCAGACAGGGGGCCTTGGGTCCCAGCATTTT.

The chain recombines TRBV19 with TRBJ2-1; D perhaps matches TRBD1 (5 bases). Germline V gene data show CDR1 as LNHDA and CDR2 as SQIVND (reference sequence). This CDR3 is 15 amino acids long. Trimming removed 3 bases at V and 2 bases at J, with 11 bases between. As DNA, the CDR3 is TGTGCCAGTAGTATTCATCAGGGCCCCTACAATGAGCAGTTCTTC. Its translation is CASSIHQGPYNEQFF.

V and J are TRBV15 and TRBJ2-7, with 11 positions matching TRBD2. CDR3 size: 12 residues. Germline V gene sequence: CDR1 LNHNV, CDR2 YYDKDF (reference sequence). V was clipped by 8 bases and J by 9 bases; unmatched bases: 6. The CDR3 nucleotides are TGTGCCACCTCTCCAGGACTAGCGGGGCAGTACTTC. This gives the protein CATSPGLAGQYF. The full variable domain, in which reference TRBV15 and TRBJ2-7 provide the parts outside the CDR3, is DAMVIQNPRYQVTQFGKPVTLSCSQTLNHNVMYWYQQKSSQAPKLLFHYYDKDFNNEADTPDNFQSRRPNTSFCFLDIRSPGLGDTAMYLCATSPGLAGQYFGPGTRLTVT.